These 3 T cell receptor beta chains were all obtained from the same sample, sequenced in a study of control samples from healthy donors and cancer patients (dated by TCRdb to between 2020 and 2021). Library preparation employed the immunoSEQ multiplex PCR assay. In TCRdb, the immuneACCESS table is reduced to in-frame sequences with V and J assigned. These tables do not hold every clone; where another copy was compared, an unresolved V gene accounts for under half, and the others remain unexplained. The sample records over 60,000 clones, over 75% of which are singletons. Of the sample, roughly 5% falls within the top ten clones. Sequencing was carried out using blood. These receptors originate from a man aged 35-49 years in good health.

The chain carries TRBV6-2 or TRBV6-3 and TRBJ1-5, with TRBD1 identical over 7 bases. V lost 1 base to trimming and J lost 1 base; unmatched junction nucleotides: 13. The CDR3 is 19 amino acids. CDR1 and CDR2 (germline): MNHEY, SVGEGT. CDR3 DNA: TGTGCCAGCAGTTACTTTTTACTCACGACAGGGTGGAGCAATCAGCCCCAGCATTTT. As protein: CASSYFLLTTGWSNQPQHF.

V and J are TRBV29-1 and TRBJ2-7, with 11 bases fitting TRBD1. The CDR3 consists of 13 residues. V shed 5 bases, J shed 5 bases, and the junction held 5 bases outside the gene matches. Germline V gene lookup returns CDR1 SQVTM and CDR2 ANQGSEA. The chain's CDR3 is CSVTRTGGNEQYF. For the CDR3, the DNA is TGCAGCGTTACCCGGACAGGGGGCAACGAGCAGTACTTC.

The chain joins TRBV12-3 or TRBV12-4 to TRBJ2-1; perhaps TRBD1 as D (6 bases). Between the trimmed V and J ends, which lost 3 bases and 7 bases, there was a span of 10 bases. The CDR3 runs 13 residues. The CDR3 DNA sequence: TGTGCCAGCAGTTTCTCGGACAGAAATGAGCAGTTCTTC. This gives the protein CASSFSDRNEQFF.